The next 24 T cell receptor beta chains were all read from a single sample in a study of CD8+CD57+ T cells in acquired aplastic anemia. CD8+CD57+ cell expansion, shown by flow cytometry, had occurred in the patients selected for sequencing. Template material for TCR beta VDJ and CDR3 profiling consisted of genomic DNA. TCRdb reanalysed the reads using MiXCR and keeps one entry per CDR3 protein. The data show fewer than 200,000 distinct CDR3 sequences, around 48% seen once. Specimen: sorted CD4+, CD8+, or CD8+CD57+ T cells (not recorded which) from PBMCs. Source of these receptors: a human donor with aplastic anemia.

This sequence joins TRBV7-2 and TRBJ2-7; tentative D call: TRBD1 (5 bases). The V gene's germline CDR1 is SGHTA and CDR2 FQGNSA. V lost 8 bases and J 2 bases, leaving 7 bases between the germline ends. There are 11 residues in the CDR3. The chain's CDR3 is CASGHTYEQYF. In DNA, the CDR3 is TGTGCCAGCGGACATACCTACGAGCAGTACTTC.

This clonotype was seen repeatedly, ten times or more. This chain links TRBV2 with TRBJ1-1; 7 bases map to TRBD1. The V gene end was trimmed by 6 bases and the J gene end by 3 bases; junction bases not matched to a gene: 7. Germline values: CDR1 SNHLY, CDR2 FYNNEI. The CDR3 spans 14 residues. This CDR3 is CASRRQGGDTEAFF. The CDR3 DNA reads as TGTGCCAGCAGGAGACAGGGAGGGGACACTGAAGCTTTCTTT.

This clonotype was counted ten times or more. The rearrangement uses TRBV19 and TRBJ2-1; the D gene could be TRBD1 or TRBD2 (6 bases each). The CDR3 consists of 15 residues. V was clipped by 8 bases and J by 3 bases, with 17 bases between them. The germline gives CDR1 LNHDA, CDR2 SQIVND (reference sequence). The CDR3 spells CASRRGGQLYNEQFF. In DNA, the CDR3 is TGTGCCAGTCGAAGGGGAGGACAGCTCTACAATGAGCAGTTCTTC.

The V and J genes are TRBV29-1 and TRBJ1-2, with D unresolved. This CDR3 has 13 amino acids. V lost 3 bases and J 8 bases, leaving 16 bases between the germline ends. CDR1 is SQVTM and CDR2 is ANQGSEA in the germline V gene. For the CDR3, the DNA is TGCAGCGTTGAGGATGAGGGCCTCGGCGGCTACACCTTC. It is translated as CSVEDEGLGGYTF. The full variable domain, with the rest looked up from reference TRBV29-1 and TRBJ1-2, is SAVISQKPSRDICQRGTSLTIQCQVDSQVTMMFWYRQQPGQSLTLIATANQGSEATYESGFVIDKFPISRPNLTFSTLTVSNMSPEDSSIYLCSVEDEGLGGYTFGSGTRLTVV.

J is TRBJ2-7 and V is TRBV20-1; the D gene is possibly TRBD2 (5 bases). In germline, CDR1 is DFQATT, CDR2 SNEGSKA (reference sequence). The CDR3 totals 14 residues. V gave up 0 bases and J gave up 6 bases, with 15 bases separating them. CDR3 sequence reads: CSARDFLALGEQYF. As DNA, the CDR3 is TGCAGTGCTAGAGACTTCCTAGCCTTAGGCGAGCAGTACTTC.

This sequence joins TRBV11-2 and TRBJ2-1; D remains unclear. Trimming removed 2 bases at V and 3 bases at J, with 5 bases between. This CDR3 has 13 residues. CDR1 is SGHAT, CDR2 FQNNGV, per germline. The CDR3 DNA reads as TGTGCCAGCAGCTTATCTCGCTACAATGAGCAGTTCTTC. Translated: CASSLSRYNEQFF.

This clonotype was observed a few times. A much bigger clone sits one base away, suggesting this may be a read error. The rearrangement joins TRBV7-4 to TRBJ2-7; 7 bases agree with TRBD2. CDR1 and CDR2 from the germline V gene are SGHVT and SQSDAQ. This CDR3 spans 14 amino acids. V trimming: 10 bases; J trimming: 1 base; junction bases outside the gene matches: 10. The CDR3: CAISRFGGSYEQYF. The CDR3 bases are TGTGCCATATCCCGGTTCGGGGGGTCCTACGAGCAGTACTTC.

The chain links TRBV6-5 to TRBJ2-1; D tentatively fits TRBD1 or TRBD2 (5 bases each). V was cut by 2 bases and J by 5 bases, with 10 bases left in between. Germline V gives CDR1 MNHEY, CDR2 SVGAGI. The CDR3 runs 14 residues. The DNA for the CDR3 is TGTGCCAGCAGTTACGGGACGCTTCACAATGAGCAGTTCTTC. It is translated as CASSYGTLHNEQFF.

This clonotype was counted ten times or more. The CDR3: CASSLGGAMGTEAFF. The CDR3 DNA follows: TGTGCCAGCAGCTTAGGGGGGGCGATGGGTACTGAAGCTTTCTTT. The chain employs TRBV7-2 and TRBJ1-1; perhaps TRBD1 as D (6 bases). The CDR3 sequence is 15 residues long. The V and J ends lost 1 base and 5 bases respectively, with 14 bases between them. Germline lookup yields CDR1 SGHTA and CDR2 FQGNSA.

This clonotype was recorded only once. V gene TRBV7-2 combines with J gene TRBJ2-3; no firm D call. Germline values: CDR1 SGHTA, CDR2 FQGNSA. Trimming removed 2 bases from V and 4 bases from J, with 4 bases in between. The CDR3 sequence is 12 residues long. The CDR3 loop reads CASSLFPDTQYF. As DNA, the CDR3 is TGTGCCAGCAGCTTATTCCCAGATACGCAGTATTTT.

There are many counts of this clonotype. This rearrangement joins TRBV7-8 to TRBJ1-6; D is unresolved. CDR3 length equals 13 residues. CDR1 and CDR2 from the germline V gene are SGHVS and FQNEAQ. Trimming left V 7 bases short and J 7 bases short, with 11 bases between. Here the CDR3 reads CASKGGHNSPLHF. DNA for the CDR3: TGTGCCAGCAAGGGCGGTCACAATTCACCCCTCCACTTT.

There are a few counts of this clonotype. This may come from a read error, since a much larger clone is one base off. The CDR3 region has the DNA TGTGCCAGCAGCCTCAAGCGGGCAGGGGCAGGGGCCAACGTCCTGGCTTTC. Protein product: CASSLKRAGAGANVLAF. J is TRBJ2-6 and V is TRBV4-2; either TRBD1 or TRBD2 may fit D (6 bases each). CDR1 and CDR2 (germline): LGHNA, YNFKEQ. CDR3 length equals 17 residues.

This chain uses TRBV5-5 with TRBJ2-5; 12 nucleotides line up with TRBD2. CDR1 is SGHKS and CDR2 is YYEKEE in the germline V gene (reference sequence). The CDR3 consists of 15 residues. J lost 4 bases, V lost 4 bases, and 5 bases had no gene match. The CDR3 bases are TGTGCCAGCAGCCCTCGACTAGCGGGGGCAGAGACCCAGTACTTC. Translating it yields CASSPRLAGAETQYF. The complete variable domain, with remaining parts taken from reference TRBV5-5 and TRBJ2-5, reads DAGVTQSPTHLIKTRGQQVTLRCSPISGHKSVSWYQQVLGQGPQFIFQYYEKEERGRGNFPDRFSARQFPNYSSELNVNALLLGDSALYLCASSPRLAGAETQYFGPGTRLLVL.

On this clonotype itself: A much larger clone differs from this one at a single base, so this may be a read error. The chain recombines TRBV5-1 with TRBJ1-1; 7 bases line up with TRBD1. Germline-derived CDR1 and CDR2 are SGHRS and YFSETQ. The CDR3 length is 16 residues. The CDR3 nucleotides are TGCGCCAGCAGCCCGGGGACAGCACGGCTGAACACTGGAGCTTTCTTT. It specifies CASSPGTARLNTGAFF.

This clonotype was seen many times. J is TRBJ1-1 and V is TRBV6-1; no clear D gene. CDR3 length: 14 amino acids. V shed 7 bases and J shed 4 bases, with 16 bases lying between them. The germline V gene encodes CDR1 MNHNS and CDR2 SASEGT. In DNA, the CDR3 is TGTGCCAGCATCTGGGCGGGCGGGCGCACTGAAGCTTTCTTT. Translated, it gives CASIWAGGRTEAFF.

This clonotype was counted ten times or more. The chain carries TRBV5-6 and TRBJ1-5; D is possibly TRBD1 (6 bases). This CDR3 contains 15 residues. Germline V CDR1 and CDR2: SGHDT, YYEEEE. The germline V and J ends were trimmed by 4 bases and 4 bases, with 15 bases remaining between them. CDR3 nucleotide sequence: TGTGCCAGCAGCCGGGACGGGACAAGGAATCAGCCCCAGCATTTT. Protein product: CASSRDGTRNQPQHF.

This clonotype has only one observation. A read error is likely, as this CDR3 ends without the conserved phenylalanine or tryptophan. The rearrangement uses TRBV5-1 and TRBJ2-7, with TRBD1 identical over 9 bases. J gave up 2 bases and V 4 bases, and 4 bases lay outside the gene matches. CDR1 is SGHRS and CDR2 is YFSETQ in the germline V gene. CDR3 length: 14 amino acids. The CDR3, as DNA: TGCGCCAGCAGCCGGGGACAGGGCCCCTACGAGCAGTACTCC. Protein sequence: CASSRGQGPYEQYS.

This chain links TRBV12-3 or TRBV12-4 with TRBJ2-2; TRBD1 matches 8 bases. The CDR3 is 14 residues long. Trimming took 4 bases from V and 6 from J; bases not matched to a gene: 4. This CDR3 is CASSYKQGAGELFF. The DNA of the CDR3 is TGTGCCAGCAGTTATAAACAGGGGGCCGGGGAGCTGTTTTTT.

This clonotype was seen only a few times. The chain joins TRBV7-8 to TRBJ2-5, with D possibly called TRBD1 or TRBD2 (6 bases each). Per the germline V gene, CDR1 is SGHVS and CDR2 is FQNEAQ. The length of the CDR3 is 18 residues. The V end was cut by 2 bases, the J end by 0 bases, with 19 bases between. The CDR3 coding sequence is TGTGCCAGCAGCTTACTCCCTTGGGGGGCTCAGTACCAAGAGACCCAGTACTTC. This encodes CASSLLPWGAQYQETQYF. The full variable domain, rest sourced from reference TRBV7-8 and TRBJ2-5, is GAGVSQSPRYKVAKRGQDVALRCDPISGHVSLFWYQQALGQGPEFLTYFQNEAQLDKSGLPSDRFFAERPEGSVSTLKIQRTQQEDSAVYLCASSLLPWGAQYQETQYFGPGTRLLVL.

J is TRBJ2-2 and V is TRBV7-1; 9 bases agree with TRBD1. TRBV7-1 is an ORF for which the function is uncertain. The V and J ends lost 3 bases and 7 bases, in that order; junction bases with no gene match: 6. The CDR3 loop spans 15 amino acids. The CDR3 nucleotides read TGTGCCAGCAGCTCCCGGGACAGGGAGGGCGGGGAGCTGTTTTTT. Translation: CASSSRDREGGELFF.

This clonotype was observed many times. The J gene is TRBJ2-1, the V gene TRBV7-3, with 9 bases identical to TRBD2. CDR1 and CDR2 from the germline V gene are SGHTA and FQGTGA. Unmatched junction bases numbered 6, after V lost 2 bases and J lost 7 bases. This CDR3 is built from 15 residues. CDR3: CASSLGGGAVNEQFF. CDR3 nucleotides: TGTGCCAGCAGCTTAGGCGGGGGGGCCGTAAATGAGCAGTTCTTC.

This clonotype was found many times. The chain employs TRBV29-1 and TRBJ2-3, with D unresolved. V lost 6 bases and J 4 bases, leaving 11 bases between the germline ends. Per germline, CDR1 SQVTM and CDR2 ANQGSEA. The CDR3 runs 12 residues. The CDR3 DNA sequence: TGCAGCGTACGCTCCAGCGCAGATACGCAGTATTTT. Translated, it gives CSVRSSADTQYF.

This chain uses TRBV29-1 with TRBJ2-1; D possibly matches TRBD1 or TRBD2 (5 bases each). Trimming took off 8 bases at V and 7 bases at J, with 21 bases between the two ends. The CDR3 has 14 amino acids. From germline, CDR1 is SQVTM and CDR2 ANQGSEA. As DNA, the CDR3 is TGCAGCACTCGGGGCCCCCGCGAAGCGAATGAGCAGTTCTTC. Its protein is CSTRGPREANEQFF.

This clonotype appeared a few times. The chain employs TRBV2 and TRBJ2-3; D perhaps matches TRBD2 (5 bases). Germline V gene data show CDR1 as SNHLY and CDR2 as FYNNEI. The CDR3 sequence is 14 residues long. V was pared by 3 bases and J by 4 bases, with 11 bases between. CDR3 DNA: TGTGCCAGCAGTGACCCCCCGAGGGCAGATACGCAGTATTTT. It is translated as CASSDPPRADTQYF.